This paragraph reports one TCR beta chain. The antigen remains undetermined. This entry comes from a study of T-cell memory formation after mild COVID-19. Study results and limitations: Contracting clones localized mainly to CM and EM when CD4+ and mainly to EMRA when CD8+.

TCRdb re-derived calls from the 5' RACE reads in MiXCR, one entry per CDR3 protein. This sample has around 200,000 distinct CDR3 sequences, with approximately 18% found just once. Trimming removed 1 base at V and 5 bases at J, with 6 bases between. CDR1 and CDR2 from the germline V gene are DFQATT and SNEGSKA (reference sequence). The CDR3 runs to 12 residues. The chain is built from TRBV20-1 and TRBJ1-5; perhaps TRBD1 as D (5 bases). Sequenced input: PBMCs or a T cell subset sorted from them (not recorded which). The TCR originated in a man younger than 35 who had mild COVID-19 (a few samples of this study predate the infection). Cell type and time point are not known. The CDR3 here is CSARVGDQPQHF. CDR3 coding DNA: TGCAGTGCTAGAGTAGGGGATCAGCCCCAGCATTTT.